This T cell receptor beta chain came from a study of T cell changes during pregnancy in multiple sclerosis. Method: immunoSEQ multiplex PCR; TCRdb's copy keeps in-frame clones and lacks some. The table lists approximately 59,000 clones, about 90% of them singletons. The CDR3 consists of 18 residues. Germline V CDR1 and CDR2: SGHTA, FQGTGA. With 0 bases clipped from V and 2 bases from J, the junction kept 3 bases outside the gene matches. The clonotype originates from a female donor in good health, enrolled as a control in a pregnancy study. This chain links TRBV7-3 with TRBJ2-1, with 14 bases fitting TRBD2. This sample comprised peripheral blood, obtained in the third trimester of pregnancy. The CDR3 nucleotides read TGTGCCAGCAGCTTAACCGGGACTAGCGGGGGCGCCTACAATGAGCAGTTCTTC. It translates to CASSLTGTSGGAYNEQFF.